This T cell receptor beta chain was identified in a study of blood T cell repertoires in COVID-19. Sequenced by immunoSEQ multiplex PCR; TCRdb stores in-frame clones only, minus some. There are around 68,000 clones in the sample; around four fifths occur only once, and roughly 12% lies in the top ten. The germline V gene has CDR1 SGHDT and CDR2 YYEEEE. Between the trimmed V and J ends, which lost 2 bases and 5 bases, there was a span of 5 bases. The CDR3 contains 11 residues. This receptor was identified in a human donor in a cohort sampled during active COVID-19. Sequencing was performed on peripheral blood. V is TRBV5-6 and J is TRBJ2-7; D call uncertain. CDR3 nucleotides: TGTGCCAGCAGCTTCAGGAACGAGCAGTACTTC. Translation: CASSFRNEQYF.